These 7 T cell receptor beta chains originate from one sample sequenced in a study of T cell responses to AZD1222 COVID-19 vaccine. Method: immunoSEQ multiplex PCR; TCRdb's copy keeps in-frame clones and lacks some. The sample has 180,000 or so clones, around 88% seen once; the top ten hold roughly 7.7%. The sample here was peripheral blood, taken on day 0 of AZD1222 vaccination. The receptors were gathered from an adult in good health.

The chain recombines TRBV6-6 with TRBJ2-6, with D possibly matching TRBD1 (5 bases). With 5 bases removed from V and 3 bases from J, the gap between germline ends came to 11 bases. This CDR3 spans 15 amino acids. Per germline, CDR1 MNHNY and CDR2 SVGAGI (reference sequence). CDR3 coding DNA: TGTGCCAGCAGTCTTCAGGGTGGTGGGGCCAACGTCCTGACTTTC. This codes for CASSLQGGGANVLTF.

This clone has a single count. This chain links TRBV11-2 with TRBJ1-2; 8 bases align to TRBD1. Germline CDR1 and CDR2: SGHAT and FQNNGV. J was trimmed by 6 bases and V by 5 bases; bases with no gene match: 14. The CDR3 has 16 amino acids. The CDR3, as DNA: TGTGCCAGCAGCCCAATTAGAGGGCGGACAGGGAATGGCTACACCTTC. This sequence encodes CASSPIRGRTGNGYTF. The full variable domain, its missing parts supplied by reference TRBV11-2 and TRBJ1-2, is EAGVAQSPRYKIIEKRQSVAFWCNPISGHATLYWYQQILGQGPKLLIQFQNNGVVDDSQLPKDRFSAERLKGVDSTLKIQPAKLEDSAVYLCASSPIRGRTGNGYTFGSGTRLTVV.

The chain joins TRBV24-1 to TRBJ2-2, with 10 nucleotides matching TRBD1. Germline trimming cut 1 base from V and 5 bases from J; bases unmatched to any gene: 3. Germline CDR1 KGHDR, CDR2 SFDVKD. CDR3 size: 16 residues. The CDR3 region has the DNA TGTGCCACCAGTGATTTACCGGGACAGGGGACCGGGGAGCTGTTTTTT. It translates to CATSDLPGQGTGELFF.

This clone appeared once. The rearrangement joins TRBV25-1 to TRBJ1-6; perhaps TRBD1 as D (6 bases). The CDR3 loop spans 15 amino acids. V lost 4 bases and J 9 bases, leaving 16 bases between the germline ends. Per the germline V gene, CDR1 is MGHDK and CDR2 is SYGVNS. The CDR3 loop reads CASSGAGTGASPLHF. CDR3 nucleotides: TGTGCCAGCAGTGGAGCCGGGACGGGGGCTTCACCCCTCCACTTT.

The chain carries TRBV15 and TRBJ2-3; D remains unclear. CDR1 and CDR2 (germline): LNHNV, YYDKDF (reference sequence). This CDR3 has 13 amino acids. V was pared by 0 bases and J by 4 bases, with 5 bases between. Written as DNA, the CDR3 is TGTGCCACCAGCAGAGAAGGGCCAGATACGCAGTATTTT. Its protein product is CATSREGPDTQYF.

The V and J genes are TRBV10-2 and TRBJ2-7, with 10 nucleotides matching TRBD2. This CDR3 contains 14 residues. Germline-derived CDR1 and CDR2 are WSHSY and SAAADI. V lost 6 bases, J lost 4 bases, and 6 bases stayed unmatched. The CDR3 DNA follows: TGCGCCAGCAGCCAACTAGCGGGGAAGTACGAGCAGTACTTC. Its translation: CASSQLAGKYEQYF.

The V gene is TRBV6-5, the J gene TRBJ2-2; 9 bases are a match to TRBD1. The CDR3 length is 15 residues. Germline V CDR1 and CDR2: MNHEY, SVGAGI. V lost 7 bases and J lost 4; bases outside the gene matches: 7. The CDR3 loop is CASKPGTGPTGELFF. Here the CDR3 DNA reads TGTGCCAGCAAGCCCGGGACAGGGCCCACCGGGGAGCTGTTTTTT.